This TCR beta chain was recorded in a study of blood T cells in healthy people across ages. Study results and caveats: Comparison with aged donors showed that long-lived donors had more naive CD4+ cells and higher diversity.

Next came a second PCR, run for about 7 to 12 cycles, which used a sample-barcoded 5' primer along with a J-beta primer mix. Each CDR3 protein is one row after TCRdb ran MiXCR on the 5' RACE reads. This sample has over a million distinct CDR3 sequences, with 45% found just once. This CDR3 is 16 amino acids long. V shed 5 bases and J shed 0 bases, with 14 bases lying between them. This clonotype has a handful of counts. Its antigen is as yet unknown. The chain uses TRBV12-3 or TRBV12-4 and TRBJ2-4; perhaps TRBD1 as D (5 bases). Source material: blood. This receptor was obtained from a woman aged 60-75 years in good health. The CDR3 sequence: CASSPQGNIAKNIQYF. CDR3 nucleotide sequence: TGTGCCAGCAGTCCTCAGGGAAACATAGCCAAAAACATTCAGTACTTC.